This TCR gamma chain was identified during a study of in vitro expanded adult blood gammadelta T cells (TCRdb year 2020). At the level of the whole study: Among T cells, Vgamma9Vdelta2 cells made up between 94.4% and 100% of the sorted population, reflecting the sort purity. The study compared the TCR repertoire of Vgamma9Vdelta2 T cells expanded in vitro with a mistletoe-extract drug against those expanded with HMBPP or zoledronate. Cells from each donor were stimulated separately with HMBPP, zoledronate or AbnobaViscum P, and TRG and TRD CDR3 repertoires were sequenced for every condition. A few subjects were included in the TCR repertoire analysis.

This clone is regarded as large (0.1 to 1%). Its antigen is unknown. No quality values exist for individual bases; no much larger clone is one base distant. The full study reports these points: Most of the top TRGV9 CDR3 clonotypes were public, as they were shared across donors and across all three stimulation conditions. CDR3 length, diversity and J usage of AbnobaViscum P-expanded Vgamma9Vdelta2 repertoires were found to be similar to those of HMBPP- and zoledronate-expanded repertoires, which suggested a polyclonal response. All repertoires were derived from in vitro expanded cultures of healthy donor cells rather than from mistletoe-treated patients. Each donor had a private TRDV2 repertoire shared between treatments, and in multidimensional scaling the TRD repertoires clustered by subject rather than by stimulant.

The meaning of the sample's treatment or condition label: AbnobaViscum Pini, a non-fermented European mistletoe (Viscum album, pine host) extract drug, 800 to 1,000 ug/mL. Live CD3+ TCRgammadelta+ Vgamma9+ Vdelta2+ T cells were FACS-sorted on a FACS Aria III after expansion. Before expansion, PBMC were pulsed with approximately 910 ug/mL AbnobaViscum P for one day and were then washed three times. Expansion of the cultures lasted 14 days, and IL-2 was replenished every 3 to 4 days. Following the one-day stimulant pulse, the cells were washed three times and then grown in medium with around 110 U/mL IL-2. Before culture, peripheral blood mononuclear cells were isolated using Lymphoprep gradient centrifugation and then cryopreserved in liquid nitrogen. The method behind the library was 5' RACE. For each sample, RNA was extracted from roughly 10,000 sorted cells with the RNeasy Micro Kit. Libraries were built by template-switch reverse transcription followed by PCR amplification of the CDR3gamma and CDR3delta regions. Amplicons were sequenced on an Illumina MiSeq using the V2 300 kit, producing 150 bp paired-end reads. Regarding the original processing steps: Read quality was checked with FastQC version 0.11.8. MiXCR version 3.0.3 was used to build CDR3 sequences by aligning reads to GenBank TRG or TRD reference genes. MiXCR was run with default parameters, except that TRDD assembly used 3 consecutive nucleotides instead of 5. Repertoire analyses, including normalized Shannon-Wiener diversity, clonotype tracking and multidimensional scaling, used VDJtools version 1.2.1 with default settings. CDR3 sequences that were out-of-frame or contained stop codons were left out of the analysis. In TCRdb, clones were called once more from the public reads by CATT, and rows of identical DNA were later combined. These V and J calls derive from TCRdb rather than the authors' analysis. This sample holds hundreds of gamma-chain clones; roughly 7.1% were observed only once. The ten largest clones represent roughly a third of the sample.

V and J are trimmed by 2 bases and 6 bases, and the gene matches miss 4 bases of the junction. Including the terminal cysteine and phenylalanine, the CDR3 comprises 16 residues. Just CDR3 DNA is preserved here, 48 bases in frame from base 1. Per the germline V gene (reference sequence), GITISATS is the CDR1 and ISYDGTV is the CDR2. The TCR comes from an adult in good health. This chain joins TRGV9 to TRGJP. The sample was gamma-delta T cells from peripheral blood expanded in culture, taken from an in vitro culture stimulated with Abnoba P. The DNA sequence is given as TGTGCCTTGTGGGAGGGCTCAGAGTTGGGCAAAAAAATCAAGGTATTT. It is translated as CALWEGSELGKKIKVF.